A single sample gave rise to the 26 T cell receptor beta chains below, sequenced in a study of T cells after yellow fever vaccination. TCRdb recomputed calls from the 5' RACE reads with MiXCR, one row per CDR3 protein. The table has 300,000 to 400,000 distinct CDR3 sequences, about an eighth seen once; the top ten hold about 3%. The material was CD4+ T cells sorted from PBMCs, obtained 15 days after the yellow fever booster vaccination. These receptors were taken from a man younger than 30 who received the YFV17D yellow fever vaccine.

This clonotype was seen ten or more times. Sequence at one end of the junction differs from germline and may be a read error. The rearrangement links TRBV5-1 to TRBJ2-4, with D perhaps matching TRBD2 (6 bases). Germline CDR1 SGHRS, CDR2 YFSETQ. This CDR3 is 14 amino acids long. CDR3 nucleotides: TGTGCCAGCAGCTTGGGACTAGCCAAAAACATTCAGTACTTC. Translated: CASSLGLAKNIQYF.

This clonotype was seen more than once but under ten times. V is TRBV5-1 and J is TRBJ2-3, with a possible D match to TRBD2 (7 bases). The germline gives CDR1 SGHRS, CDR2 YFSETQ. The CDR3 spans 16 residues. The V end lost 3 bases, the J end lost 1 base, and 15 bases lay between the germline ends. The CDR3 protein is CASSWGGAGRTDTQYF. The CDR3 DNA is TGCGCCAGCAGCTGGGGGGGGGCCGGGCGCACAGATACGCAGTATTTT.

This chain links TRBV7-9 with TRBJ1-3, with 7 bases matching TRBD1. With V trimmed by 5 bases and J by 2 bases, 6 bases remained unmatched. This CDR3 is built from 15 residues. CDR1 is SEHNR, CDR2 FQNEAQ, per germline (reference sequence). The CDR3 here is CASSQEQGAGNTIYF. For the CDR3, the DNA is TGTGCCAGCAGCCAGGAGCAGGGGGCTGGAAACACCATATATTTT.

This clonotype was counted only a few times. V gene TRBV7-3 combines with J gene TRBJ2-1; D tentatively fits TRBD1 or TRBD2 (6 bases each). This CDR3 has 15 residues. The germline gives CDR1 SGHTA, CDR2 FQGTGA. V gave up 5 bases and J gave up 7 bases, with 18 bases separating them. The CDR3 here is CASSQRVGGLNEQFF. CDR3 nucleotide sequence: TGTGCCAGCAGCCAACGCGTGGGGGGCCTGAATGAGCAGTTCTTC.

This clonotype was counted at least ten times. CDR3 in amino acids: CASSAGYRGDIQYF. As DNA, the CDR3 is TGTGCCAGCAGTGCGGGCTATCGCGGGGACATTCAGTACTTC. The rearrangement joins TRBV2 to TRBJ2-4; weak D call: TRBD2 (6 bases). The CDR3 covers 14 residues. Germline loops: CDR1 SNHLY, CDR2 FYNNEI. The V gene lost 4 bases and the J gene lost 8 bases, with 15 bases spanning the gap.

In its sample, this clonotype was seen a few times. J is TRBJ1-2 and V is TRBV6-2 or TRBV6-3; possibly TRBD1 for D (5 bases). Trimming cost V 2 bases and J 2 bases, with 12 bases left between them. Germline V gives CDR1 MNHEY, CDR2 SVGEGT. This CDR3 comprises 15 residues. Here the CDR3 reads CASSYGPDNNYGYTF. The DNA of the CDR3 is TGTGCCAGCAGTTACGGCCCGGACAACAACTATGGCTACACCTTC.

The chain uses TRBV29-1 and TRBJ1-1; 7 bases are shared with TRBD1. This CDR3 is built from 11 residues. V lost 6 bases, J lost 8 bases, and 6 bases stayed unmatched. Germline CDR1 is SQVTM and CDR2 is ANQGSEA. CDR3 nucleotide sequence: TGCAGCGTCCGACAGGGTACCGAAGCTTTCTTT. Translating gives CSVRQGTEAFF.

This chain uses TRBV6-2 or TRBV6-3 with TRBJ2-7; possible D gene TRBD1, 7 bases. The germline V gene encodes CDR1 MNHEY and CDR2 SVGEGT. The CDR3 has 15 residues. Trimming took 8 bases from V and 0 from J, leaving 17 bases between them. Here the CDR3 reads CASRFQGGNSYEQYV. The CDR3 DNA reads as TGTGCCAGCCGATTTCAGGGGGGCAACTCCTACGAGCAGTACGTC.

This clonotype was detected ten times or more. The gene calls are TRBV7-7 and TRBJ2-5, with D perhaps matching TRBD1 or TRBD2 (6 bases each). V was clipped by 1 base and J by 4 bases, with 10 bases between them. The CDR3 is 14 amino acids. Germline V gene lookup returns CDR1 SSHAT and CDR2 FNYEAQ (reference sequence). CDR3 protein: CASSLGGGRETQYF. CDR3 DNA: TGTGCCAGCAGCTTAGGTGGGGGGCGAGAGACCCAGTACTTC. The full variable domain, completed using reference TRBV7-7 and TRBJ2-5, is GAGVSQSPRYKVTKRGQDVTLRCDPISSHATLYWYQQALGQGPEFLTYFNYEAQPDKSGLPSDRFSAERPEGSISTLTIQRTEQRDSAMYRCASSLGGGRETQYFGPGTRLLVL.

This clonotype appeared many times. CDR3: CASSPQENYGYTF. CDR3 nucleotide sequence: TGTGCCAGCTCACCCCAGGAAAACTATGGCTACACCTTC. The rearrangement joins TRBV18 to TRBJ1-2; the D is unclear. V was trimmed by 3 bases and J by 2 bases, leaving 7 bases between them. This CDR3 has 13 residues. The V gene's germline CDR1 is KGHSH and CDR2 LQKENI.

This clonotype showed up many times. The chain links TRBV12-5 to TRBJ2-3; 7 nucleotides align to TRBD2. Germline CDR1 reads LGHNT; CDR2 reads FRNRAP. The CDR3 length is 12 residues. The V segment lost 4 bases and the J segment 5 bases; nucleotides outside the gene matches: 0. The CDR3 is CASGSSGDTQYF. In nucleotides, the CDR3 is TGTGCTAGTGGTTCTAGCGGAGATACGCAGTATTTT.

The chain links TRBV20-1 to TRBJ1-2; 7 bases line up with TRBD1. The trim removed 4 bases at V and 2 bases at J, leaving 10 bases unmatched. Germline V CDR1 and CDR2: DFQATT, SNEGSKA (reference sequence). The CDR3 runs 15 residues. CDR3 protein: CSATREQTGNYGYTF. The CDR3 DNA reads as TGCAGTGCTACCCGAGAGCAGACAGGGAACTATGGCTACACCTTC.

This clonotype showed up just a few times. J is TRBJ2-3 and V is TRBV5-1; TRBD1 or TRBD2 may be the D gene (6 bases each). This CDR3 is 15 amino acids long. Germline assignment: CDR1 SGHRS and CDR2 YFSETQ. Trimming cost V 2 bases and J 2 bases, with 12 bases left between them. Written as DNA, the CDR3 is TGCGCCAGCAGCTTCGGGGGCGGGCCCACAGATACGCAGTATTTT. Protein: CASSFGGGPTDTQYF.

The chain employs TRBV21-1 and TRBJ2-3. TRBV21-1 is assigned pseudogene status. The CDR3 contains 16 residues. The DNA of the CDR3 is TGTGCCAGCAGCAAAGACGGGGGTCCTACCACAGATACGCAGTATTTT. The encoded protein is CASSKDGGPTTDTQYF.

This clonotype showed up just a few times. The rearrangement joins TRBV5-1 to TRBJ2-4; D is perhaps TRBD1 (6 bases). Trimming took off 4 bases at V and 6 bases at J, with 14 bases between the two ends. In germline, CDR1 is SGHRS, CDR2 YFSETQ. This CDR3 is built from 14 residues. CDR3 protein: CASSPASRGNIQYF. The CDR3, as DNA: TGCGCCAGCAGCCCCGCCTCCAGGGGAAACATTCAGTACTTC.

The chain is built from TRBV21-1 and TRBJ1-5. TRBV21-1 is flagged as a pseudogene. The CDR3 is 12 amino acids. CDR3 residues: CASTLSCEPQHF. CDR3 nucleotide sequence: TGTGCCAGCACCCTCAGCTGTGAGCCCCAGCATTTT.

The chain couples TRBV18 to TRBJ2-7; weak D call: TRBD2 (5 bases). CDR1 and CDR2 from the germline V gene are KGHSH and LQKENI. V shed 4 bases and J shed 2 bases, with 9 bases lying between them. The CDR3 covers 13 residues. CDR3 residues: CASSLPGTYEQYV. The CDR3 nucleotides read TGTGCCAGCTCACTGCCCGGGACCTACGAGCAGTACGTC.

Of note for this clonotype: The conserved phenylalanine or tryptophan is not found at the CDR3 terminus, so this likely reflects a read error. The chain employs TRBV7-6 and TRBJ2-7; D not resolved. Germline lookup yields CDR1 SGHVS and CDR2 FNYEAQ. Trimming removed 7 bases from V and 3 bases from J, with 16 bases in between. CDR3 size: 14 residues. The DNA of the CDR3 is TGTGCCAGCACCGGGTGGGCCCATATCTACGAGCAGTACGCC. The encoded protein is CASTGWAHIYEQYA.

The rearrangement uses TRBV7-2 and TRBJ2-4, with 9 nucleotides matching TRBD1. V lost 5 bases and J lost 6; bases outside the gene matches: 2. The CDR3 covers 13 residues. The germline V gene encodes CDR1 SGHTA and CDR2 FQGNSA. In DNA form, the CDR3 reads TGTGCCAGCAGCCGACAGGGGGGAAACATTCAGTACTTC. This sequence encodes CASSRQGGNIQYF.

This clonotype came up many times. The rearrangement joins TRBV7-2 to TRBJ1-2, with 9 bases aligning to TRBD1. This CDR3 contains 14 residues. The germline V gene encodes CDR1 SGHTA and CDR2 FQGNSA. After removal of 5 bases from V and 6 bases from J, the junction contained 7 bases not matched to a gene. CDR3 in DNA: TGTGCCAGCAGCCACCGGGACAGGGTCGATGGCTACACCTTC. Its protein is CASSHRDRVDGYTF.

This clonotype occurred a few times. This sequence joins TRBV5-1 and TRBJ1-3; TRBD1 matches at 8 bases. The ends lost 0 bases at V and 0 bases at J; junction bases unmatched: 2. The CDR3 runs to 16 residues. The germline gives CDR1 SGHRS, CDR2 YFSETQ. CDR3 DNA sequence: TGCGCCAGCAGCTTGGTGGGACAGGTCTCTGGAAACACCATATATTTT. Translating it yields CASSLVGQVSGNTIYF.

The V gene is TRBV6-1, the J gene TRBJ1-1; D not certain. V gave up 1 base and J gave up 0 bases, with 6 bases separating them. This CDR3 has 14 amino acids. The germline V gene encodes CDR1 MNHNS and CDR2 SASEGT. The CDR3 DNA reads TGTGCCAGCAGTGAAGTATCGCTGAACACTGAAGCTTTCTTT. It encodes CASSEVSLNTEAFF.

This clonotype was seen at least ten times. The chain links TRBV12-3 or TRBV12-4 to TRBJ2-3, with D maybe TRBD1 (6 bases). The CDR3 has 15 residues. The V end lost 4 bases, the J end lost 2 bases, and 13 bases lay between the germline ends. The CDR3 sequence: CASSSIRDNTDTQYF. The CDR3 DNA reads TGTGCCAGCAGTTCGATCCGGGACAACACAGATACGCAGTATTTT.

This clonotype turned up a few times. The chain has TRBV28 and TRBJ2-5, with 10 positions matching TRBD2. The CDR3 has 17 amino acids. Germline V gene lookup returns CDR1 MDHEN and CDR2 SYDVKM. The V and J ends lost 6 bases and 2 bases, in that order; junction bases with no gene match: 12. This CDR3 is CASSILRTSGVQETQYF. Here the CDR3 DNA reads TGTGCCAGCAGCATACTGCGGACTAGCGGCGTTCAAGAGACCCAGTACTTC.

A few counts support this clonotype. The rearrangement joins TRBV20-1 to TRBJ1-5, with D perhaps TRBD1 (5 bases). Per the germline V gene, CDR1 is DFQATT and CDR2 is SNEGSKA (reference sequence). The V gene lost 3 bases and the J gene lost 0 bases, with 12 bases spanning the gap. The CDR3 is made up of 15 amino acids. CDR3 loop: CSASHTGASNQPQHF. The CDR3 bases are TGCAGTGCTAGCCATACCGGGGCTAGCAATCAGCCCCAGCATTTT.

V gene TRBV12-5 combines with J gene TRBJ2-1, with TRBD1 matching 7 bases. The CDR3 runs 15 residues. V was pared by 1 base and J by 2 bases, with 2 bases of the junction left unmatched. CDR1 is LGHNT and CDR2 is FRNRAP in the germline V gene. The CDR3 reads CASGLGGGTYNEQFF. Here the CDR3 DNA reads TGTGCTAGTGGTTTGGGAGGGGGCACCTACAATGAGCAGTTCTTC.